This T cell receptor (beta chain) was documented in a study of CD8 T cells in Susac syndrome. Random hexamers were used to reverse transcribe an amount of about 0.45 to 1 ug RNA. Using its own MiXCR run on the immunoSEQ multiplex PCR reads, TCRdb lists one record per CDR3 protein. The table includes under 200,000 distinct CDR3 sequences, 85% to 95% detected once. The clonotype originates from a human donor with multiple sclerosis. The sample consisted of CD8+ T cells from PBMCs.

The CDR3 DNA sequence: TGTGCCTGGATCATGGGTAGTACGTCGACGTTCTTC. Protein: CAWIMGSTSTFF. The chain has TRBV30 and TRBJ2-1; D is unclear. Germline loops: CDR1 GTSNPN, CDR2 SVGIG (reference sequence). The V end was cut by 4 bases, the J end by 15 bases, with 19 bases between. The CDR3 loop spans 12 amino acids.